This T cell receptor beta chain was documented in a study of T-cell reconstitution after alpha-beta-depleted transplantation in children. This clonotype has a count of ten or more. The TCRbeta library incorporated unique molecular identifiers. TCRdb used MiXCR to reprocess the PCR reads, holding one entry per CDR3 protein. The sample contains about half a million distinct CDR3 sequences, around 13% of which appear only once. CDR3 length: 12 residues. V lost 1 base and J lost 8, with 7 bases in between. Germline V gene sequence: CDR1 SGHNT, CDR2 YYREEE (reference sequence). The clonotype was recovered from a human donor who donated a stem cell graft to a child with combined immunodeficiency. The chain joins TRBV5-4 to TRBJ2-1; D gene ambiguous. The input for sequencing was PBMCs from the stem cell graft donor, taken from the stem cell graft. In nucleotides, the CDR3 is TGTGCCAGCAGCTTGTCAGAAGATGAGCAGTTCTTC. It specifies CASSLSEDEQFF.